Following are 27 T cell receptor beta chains from one sample sequenced in a study of cytomegalovirus exposure and HLA in healthy donors. The protocol was immunoSEQ multiplex PCR, while the TCRdb copy is restricted to in-frame clones and leaves out a portion. The data contain fewer than 200,000 clones, 95% to 96% of them singletons. Sequenced input: PBMCs. The source of these receptors is a woman aged 18-30 years in good health and CMV-seronegative.

V gene TRBV11-3 combines with J gene TRBJ1-5; 7 positions agree with TRBD1. After removal of 4 bases from V and 2 bases from J, the junction contained 8 bases not matched to a gene. Germline CDR1 reads SGHNT; CDR2 reads YENEEA. The CDR3 is made up of 16 amino acids. CDR3 in amino acids: CASSSLGRGGNQPQHF. CDR3 nucleotides: TGTGCCAGCAGCTCCCTAGGCAGGGGGGGCAATCAGCCCCAGCATTTT.

The sample holds one count of this clone. This chain's CDR3 is CASFYRQGEAFF. CDR3 coding DNA: TGTGCCAGCTTCTATCGGCAGGGTGAAGCTTTCTTT. The genes are TRBV18 and TRBJ1-1; TRBD1 might be the D (5 bases). Deletions cut 7 bases from V and 7 bases from J, with 13 bases between. CDR3 size: 12 residues. Germline CDR1 and CDR2: KGHSH and LQKENI.

The rearrangement joins TRBV19 to TRBJ2-1; no clear D. The germline CDR1 and CDR2 sequences are LNHDA and SQIVND (reference sequence). The V end was cut by 10 bases, the J end by 6 bases, with 13 bases between. The CDR3 is 12 amino acids. This CDR3 is CATAAVLNEQFF. For the CDR3, the DNA is TGTGCCACCGCGGCTGTACTCAATGAGCAGTTCTTC.

The V call is TRBV11-2, the J call TRBJ1-4; TRBD1 matches at 7 bases. CDR1 is SGHAT, CDR2 FQNNGV, per germline. This CDR3 region has 15 residues. The V and J ends lost 3 bases and 2 bases, in that order; junction bases with no gene match: 3. Written as DNA, the CDR3 is TGTGCCAGCAGCTTCCCAGGGGGGACTAATGAAAAACTGTTTTTT. Amino acid sequence: CASSFPGGTNEKLFF.

Here the CDR3 DNA reads TGTGCCAGCAGTGAAGGGAGCTCTGGGGCCAACGTCCTGACTTTC. Its protein is CASSEGSSGANVLTF. This rearrangement joins TRBV6-1 to TRBJ2-6; D uncertain. This CDR3 region has 15 residues. Trimming stripped 1 base from V and 0 bases from J, with 4 bases between. CDR1 and CDR2 (germline): MNHNS, SASEGT.

The sample holds one count of this clone. This chain joins TRBV5-1 and TRBJ2-3, with D perhaps TRBD2 (6 bases). Germline V CDR1 and CDR2: SGHRS, YFSETQ. The CDR3 spans 14 residues. Deletions cut 3 bases from V and 6 bases from J, with 14 bases between. The CDR3 is CASSSSPLADTQYF. The CDR3, as DNA: TGCGCCAGCAGCTCCTCTCCTCTAGCGGATACGCAGTATTTT.

The chain combines TRBV6-1 with TRBJ2-7; the match to TRBD2 covers 9 bases. The CDR3 runs to 15 residues. J lost 0 bases, V lost 6 bases, and 6 bases had no gene match. Germline-derived CDR1 and CDR2 are MNHNS and SASEGT. Written as DNA, the CDR3 is TGTGCCAGCAGCTGGGCAGCGGGGGGCTCCTACGAGCAGTACTTC. Translated: CASSWAAGGSYEQYF.

V and J are TRBV13 and TRBJ1-4, with TRBD1 matching 9 bases. Germline V gene lookup returns CDR1 PRHDT and CDR2 FYEKMQ (reference sequence). This CDR3 spans 15 amino acids. Trimming at V came to 0 bases and at J to 7 bases, leaving 3 bases not matched to a gene. The CDR3 coding sequence is TGTGCCAGCAGCTTAGGCGGACAGGGGAGTGAAAAACTGTTTTTT. This codes for CASSLGGQGSEKLFF.

The chain joins TRBV6-6 to TRBJ1-1; possible D gene TRBD1, 5 bases. The CDR3 is 13 amino acids. Germline assignment: CDR1 MNHNY and CDR2 SVGAGI (reference sequence). V shed 6 bases and J shed 4 bases, with 12 bases lying between them. Written as DNA, the CDR3 is TGTGCCAGCAGCCCCAGGGTCGGCACTGAAGCTTTCTTT. It codes for CASSPRVGTEAFF.

The chain carries TRBV2 and TRBJ2-4; D call uncertain. V lost 5 bases, J lost 1 base, and 12 bases lay in between. The length of the CDR3 is 15 residues. Germline V gives CDR1 SNHLY, CDR2 FYNNEI. This chain's CDR3 is CASSLNPWAKNIQYF. CDR3 bases: TGTGCCAGCAGTCTAAACCCGTGGGCCAAAAACATTCAGTACTTC. Complete variable domain (other parts from reference TRBV2 and TRBJ2-4): EPEVTQTPSHQVTQMGQEVILRCVPISNHLYFYWYRQILGQKVEFLVSFYNNEISEKSEIFDDQFSVERPDGSNFTLKIRSTKLEDSAMYFCASSLNPWAKNIQYFGAGTRLSVL.

V and J are TRBV5-1 and TRBJ2-7, with 9 bases matching TRBD2. The V and J ends lost 0 bases and 2 bases, in that order; junction bases with no gene match: 3. This CDR3 spans 15 amino acids. Germline values: CDR1 SGHRS, CDR2 YFSETQ. The CDR3 is CASSLGTSATYEQYF. The CDR3 DNA is TGCGCCAGCAGCTTGGGGACTAGCGCAACCTACGAGCAGTACTTC.

CDR3 amino acids: CASSVAGSNYGYTF. The DNA for the CDR3 is TGTGCCAGCAGCGTAGCCGGGTCTAACTATGGCTACACCTTC. This chain joins TRBV9 and TRBJ1-2; unclear D gene. V was cut by 0 bases and J by 0 bases, with 6 bases left in between. The germline gives CDR1 SGDLS, CDR2 YYNGEE. This CDR3 has 14 amino acids.

The chain recombines TRBV6-1 with TRBJ2-7, with D uncertain. The length of the CDR3 is 14 residues. Trimming shortened V by 5 bases and J by 3 bases, and 14 bases separated the two germline ends. Germline CDR1 and CDR2: MNHNS and SASEGT. The CDR3 loop reads CASSYQALHYEQYF. The CDR3 DNA sequence: TGTGCCAGCAGTTATCAGGCCTTACACTACGAGCAGTACTTC.

The chain links TRBV25-1 to TRBJ1-2; D remains ambiguous. Germline V gene sequence: CDR1 MGHDK, CDR2 SYGVNS. V lost 3 bases and J lost 2, with 16 bases in between. The CDR3 runs 16 residues. The CDR3 DNA is TGTGCCAGCAGTGATAGTGGAGCCTGGCCCAACTATGGCTACACCTTC. This gives the protein CASSDSGAWPNYGYTF.

The chain is built from TRBV6-1 and TRBJ2-5; 9 bases map to TRBD1. Germline V CDR1 and CDR2: MNHNS, SASEGT. Germline trimming cut 8 bases from V and 5 bases from J; bases unmatched to any gene: 9. The CDR3 loop spans 14 amino acids. CDR3 sequence (DNA): TGTGCCAGCGGAGGGACAGGGCGGGGGGAGACCCAGTACTTC. Amino acid sequence: CASGGTGRGETQYF.

J is TRBJ2-5 and V is TRBV7-3; D perhaps matches TRBD2 (7 bases). V was cut by 2 bases and J by 5 bases, with 15 bases left in between. The germline gives CDR1 SGHTA, CDR2 FQGTGA. The CDR3 is 15 amino acids. CDR3 sequence (DNA): TGTGCCAGCAGCTTAGGTCGCGGGGGCAGTGAGACCCAGTACTTC. Its translation is CASSLGRGGSETQYF. The full variable domain, rest sourced from reference TRBV7-3 and TRBJ2-5, is GAGVSQTPSNKVTEKGKYVELRCDPISGHTALYWYRQSLGQGPEFLIYFQGTGAADDSGLPNDRFFAVRPEGSVSTLKIQRTERGDSAVYLCASSLGRGGSETQYFGPGTRLLVL.

Comment on this clone: The DNA is left out, because the CDR3 cannot be placed on it with certainty; the CDR3 is given as TCRdb lists it. The chain combines TRBV23-1 with TRBJ2-7; the table's D call, TRBD1, was not checked against the DNA. TRBV23-1 counts as an open reading frame of uncertain function. The CDR3 length equals 12 residues, ends included. The CDR3 sequence: CASSRRVGTGAF.

The gene calls are TRBV30 and TRBJ2-7, with 7 nucleotides matching TRBD1. The J segment lost 0 bases and the V segment lost 4 bases, leaving 3 bases of the junction unmatched. The CDR3 contains 13 residues. CDR1 and CDR2 (germline): GTSNPN, SVGIG (reference sequence). The CDR3: CAWTGGSSYEQYF. The CDR3 nucleotides read TGTGCCTGGACAGGGGGAAGCTCCTACGAGCAGTACTTC.

The rearrangement links TRBV27 to TRBJ1-1; D is undetermined. From germline, CDR1 is MNHEY and CDR2 SMNVEV (reference sequence). The CDR3 sequence is 16 residues long. Trimming took 2 bases from V and 1 from J, leaving 14 bases between them. The CDR3: CASSLGGVLRNTEAFF. The CDR3 region has the DNA TGTGCCAGCAGTTTAGGTGGTGTCCTACGGAACACTGAAGCTTTCTTT.

The chain links TRBV9 to TRBJ2-1; D is ambiguous. The CDR3 covers 13 residues. Germline loops: CDR1 SGDLS, CDR2 YYNGEE. V lost 0 bases and J 5 bases, leaving 6 bases between the germline ends. The CDR3 spells CASSVGNNNEQFF. DNA for the CDR3: TGTGCCAGCAGCGTAGGTAACAACAATGAGCAGTTCTTC. Supplemented by reference TRBV9 and TRBJ2-1, the full variable domain reads DSGVTQTPKHLITATGQRVTLRCSPRSGDLSVYWYQQSLDQGLQFLIQYYNGEERAKGNILERFSAQQFPDLHSELNLSSLELGDSALYFCASSVGNNNEQFFGPGTRLTVL.

This clone was detected only a few times. The chain combines TRBV9 with TRBJ2-7; D ambiguous. The CDR3 loop spans 13 amino acids. Germline V CDR1 and CDR2: SGDLS, YYNGEE. The V gene lost 3 bases and the J gene lost 0 bases, with 7 bases spanning the gap. The CDR3 bases are TGTGCCAGCAGCGGGCAAACCTCCTACGAGCAGTACTTC. Its protein is CASSGQTSYEQYF.

The chain employs TRBV2 and TRBJ2-3; perhaps TRBD2 as D (5 bases). The length of the CDR3 is 13 residues. The germline V gene encodes CDR1 SNHLY and CDR2 FYNNEI. Trimming pared 9 bases from V and 4 bases from J, leaving 14 bases between. The CDR3, as DNA: TGTGCCAGGAGGGAGAAAGTTGCAGATACGCAGTATTTT. It yields the protein CARREKVADTQYF. Variable domain in full (rest from reference TRBV2 and TRBJ2-3): EPEVTQTPSHQVTQMGQEVILRCVPISNHLYFYWYRQILGQKVEFLVSFYNNEISEKSEIFDDQFSVERPDGSNFTLKIRSTKLEDSAMYFCARREKVADTQYFGPGTRLTVL.

The chain links TRBV7-9 to TRBJ2-5; 9 bases align to TRBD2. This CDR3 is 13 amino acids long. Germline trimming cut 5 bases from V and 4 bases from J; bases unmatched to any gene: 2. The germline V gene encodes CDR1 SEHNR and CDR2 FQNEAQ (reference sequence). The DNA of the CDR3 is TGTGCCAGCAGCCTTAGCGGGGGAGAGACCCAGTACTTC. It specifies CASSLSGGETQYF.

The chain carries TRBV15 and TRBJ1-2; tentative D call: TRBD1 (5 bases). CDR1 is LNHNV, CDR2 YYDKDF, per germline (reference sequence). The V end lost 0 bases, the J end lost 0 bases, and 17 bases lay between the germline ends. This CDR3 comprises 18 residues. The CDR3 region is CATSRDRSVRGSNYGYTF. CDR3 DNA: TGTGCCACCAGCAGAGATCGTTCGGTCCGGGGGTCTAACTATGGCTACACCTTC.

Here the CDR3 reads CASSQDAGGLTDTQYF. The CDR3 DNA sequence: TGCGCCAGCAGCCAAGATGCGGGGGGACTCACAGATACGCAGTATTTT. The J gene is TRBJ2-3, the V gene TRBV4-3; 8 bases match TRBD2. Germline V gene data show CDR1 as LGHNA and CDR2 as YSLEER. With V trimmed by 0 bases and J by 2 bases, 4 bases remained unmatched. CDR3 size: 16 residues.

This chain links TRBV6-4 with TRBJ2-7, with D possibly TRBD1 on 5 matching bases. Germline CDR1 is MRHNA and CDR2 is SNTAGT. Trimming shortened V by 4 bases and J by 3 bases, and 7 bases separated the two germline ends. The CDR3 covers 12 residues. This chain's CDR3 is CASSGGFYEQYF. For the CDR3, the DNA is TGTGCCAGCAGTGGGGGCTTCTACGAGCAGTACTTC.

The chain employs TRBV18 and TRBJ1-4; D not certain. This CDR3 is built from 13 residues. With 5 bases removed from V and 6 bases from J, the gap between germline ends came to 10 bases. Germline CDR1 KGHSH, CDR2 LQKENI. CDR3 nucleotides: TGTGCCAGCTCAGTCCAGGCAGATGAAAAACTGTTTTTT. Translating it yields CASSVQADEKLFF.